This T cell receptor (beta chain) was captured by sequencing in a study of identical twins. The length of the CDR3 is 15 residues. Germline loops: CDR1 SNHLY, CDR2 FYNNEI. V was shortened by 6 bases and J by 4 bases, with 16 bases between the two germline ends. cDNA carried unique molecular identifiers, and a universal primer site was added by template switching. TCRdb reprocessed the 5' RACE reads with MiXCR, giving one entry per CDR3 protein. This table holds 400,000 to 650,000 distinct CDR3 sequences, about 20% found once. The sample was also linked to a second study, of T cells expressing NK-cell markers.

The source is a young woman in good health. The chain couples TRBV2 to TRBJ2-4; D is unclear. The sequenced sample consisted of CD4+ T cells sorted from blood. The DNA for the CDR3 is TGTGCCAGCAGGGCGAGAGTTTCTGTAAAAAACATTCAGTACTTC. This encodes CASRARVSVKNIQYF.